This TCR beta chain was captured by sequencing in a study of cytomegalovirus exposure and HLA in healthy donors. PCR involved 60 Vbeta and 13 Jbeta primers. Using immunoSEQ multiplex PCR, the repertoire was profiled, and TCRdb retains in-frame clones only, with some absent. The sample's table shows approximately 77,000 clones. The CDR3 length is 14 residues. V lost 6 bases and J lost 6; bases outside the gene matches: 6. Germline CDR1 and CDR2: PRHDT and FYEKMQ (reference sequence). Of note for this clone: Its matching antigen is unknown.

Study-wide results and caveats: Sequencing likely caused a cluster of highly shared sequence variants.

The genes are TRBV13 and TRBJ2-2, with 8 nucleotides matching TRBD2. Sequenced sample: PBMCs. This receptor was obtained from a man aged 25 to 40 in good health and CMV-seronegative. CDR3 sequence: CASRELAEPGELFF. For the CDR3, the DNA is TGTGCCAGCAGAGAACTAGCGGAGCCCGGGGAGCTGTTTTTT.